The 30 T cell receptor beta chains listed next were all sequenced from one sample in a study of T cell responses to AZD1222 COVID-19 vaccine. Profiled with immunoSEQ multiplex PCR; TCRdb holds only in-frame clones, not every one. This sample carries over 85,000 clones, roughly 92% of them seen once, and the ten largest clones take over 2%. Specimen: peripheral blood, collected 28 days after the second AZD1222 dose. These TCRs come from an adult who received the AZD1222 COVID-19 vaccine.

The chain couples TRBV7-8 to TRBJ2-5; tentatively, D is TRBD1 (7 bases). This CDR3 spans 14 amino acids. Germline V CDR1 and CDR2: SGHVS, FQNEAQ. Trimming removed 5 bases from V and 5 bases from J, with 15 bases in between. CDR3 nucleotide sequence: TGTGCCAGCAGCGCGCGGGACAGTGTGGAGACCCAGTACTTC. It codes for CASSARDSVETQYF. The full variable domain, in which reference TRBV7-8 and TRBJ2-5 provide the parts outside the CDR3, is GAGVSQSPRYKVAKRGQDVALRCDPISGHVSLFWYQQALGQGPEFLTYFQNEAQLDKSGLPSDRFFAERPEGSVSTLKIQRTQQEDSAVYLCASSARDSVETQYFGPGTRLLVL.

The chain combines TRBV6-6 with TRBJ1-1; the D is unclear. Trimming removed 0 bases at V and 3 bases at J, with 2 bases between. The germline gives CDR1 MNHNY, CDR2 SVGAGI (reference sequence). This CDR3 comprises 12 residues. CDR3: CASSYSDTEAFF. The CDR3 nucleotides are TGTGCCAGCAGTTACTCTGACACTGAAGCTTTCTTT.

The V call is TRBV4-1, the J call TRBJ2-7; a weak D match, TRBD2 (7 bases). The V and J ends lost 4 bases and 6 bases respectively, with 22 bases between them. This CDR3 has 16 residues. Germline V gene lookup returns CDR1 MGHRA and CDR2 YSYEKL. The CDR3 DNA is TGCGCCAGCAGCCCCCCAGCGGGGTGGAGCAGGGGCGAGCAGTACTTC. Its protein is CASSPPAGWSRGEQYF.

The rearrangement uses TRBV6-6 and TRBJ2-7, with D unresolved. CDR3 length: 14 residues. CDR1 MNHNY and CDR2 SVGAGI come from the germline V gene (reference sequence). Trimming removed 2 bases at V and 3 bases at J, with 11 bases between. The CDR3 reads CASSYETRGYEQYF. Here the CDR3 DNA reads TGTGCCAGCAGTTACGAGACACGCGGCTACGAGCAGTACTTC.

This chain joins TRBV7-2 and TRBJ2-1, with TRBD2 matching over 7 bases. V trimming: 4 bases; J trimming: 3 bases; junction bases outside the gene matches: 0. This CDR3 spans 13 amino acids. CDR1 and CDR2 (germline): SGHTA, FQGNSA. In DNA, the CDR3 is TGTGCCAGCAGCTGGACTAGCTACAATGAGCAGTTCTTC. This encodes CASSWTSYNEQFF.

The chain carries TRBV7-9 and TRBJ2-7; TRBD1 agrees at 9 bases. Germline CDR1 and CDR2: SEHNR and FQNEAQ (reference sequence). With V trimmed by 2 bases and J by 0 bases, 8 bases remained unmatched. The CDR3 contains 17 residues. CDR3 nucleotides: TGTGCCAGCAGCTTAACTCCGGGACAGGGTGCCTCCTACGAGCAGTACTTC. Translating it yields CASSLTPGQGASYEQYF.

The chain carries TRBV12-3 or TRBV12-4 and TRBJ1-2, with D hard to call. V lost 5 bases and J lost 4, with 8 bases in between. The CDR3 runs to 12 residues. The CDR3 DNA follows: TGTGCCAGCAGTGCCGGCCTCTATGGCTACACCTTC. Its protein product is CASSAGLYGYTF.

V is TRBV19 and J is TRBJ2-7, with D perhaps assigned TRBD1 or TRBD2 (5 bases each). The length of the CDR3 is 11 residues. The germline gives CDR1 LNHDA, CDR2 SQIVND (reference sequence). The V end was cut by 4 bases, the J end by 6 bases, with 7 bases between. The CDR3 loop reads CASSTRGEQYF. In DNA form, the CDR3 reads TGTGCCAGTAGTACGAGGGGCGAGCAGTACTTC. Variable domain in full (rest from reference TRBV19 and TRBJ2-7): DGGITQSPKYLFRKEGQNVTLSCEQNLNHDAMYWYRQDPGQGLRLIYYSQIVNDFQKGDIAEGYSVSREKKESFPLTVTSAQKNPTAFYLCASSTRGEQYFGPGTRLTVT.

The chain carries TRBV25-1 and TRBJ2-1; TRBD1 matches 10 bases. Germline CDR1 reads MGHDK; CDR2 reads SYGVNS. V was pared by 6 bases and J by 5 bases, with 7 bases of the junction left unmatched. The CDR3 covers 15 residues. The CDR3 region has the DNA TGTGCCAGCAGCGAACGACAGGGGGCGCACAATGAGCAGTTCTTC. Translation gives CASSERQGAHNEQFF.

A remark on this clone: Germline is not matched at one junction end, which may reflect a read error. The CDR3 region has the DNA TGTGCCAGCAGCCCCCTTCTAAGGGGGAGGGAAAAACTATTTTTT. Its translation is CASSPLLRGREKLFF. The chain employs TRBV11-2 and TRBJ1-4; maybe TRBD1 (6 bases). The CDR3 totals 15 residues. The germline CDR1 and CDR2 sequences are SGHAT and FQNNGV.

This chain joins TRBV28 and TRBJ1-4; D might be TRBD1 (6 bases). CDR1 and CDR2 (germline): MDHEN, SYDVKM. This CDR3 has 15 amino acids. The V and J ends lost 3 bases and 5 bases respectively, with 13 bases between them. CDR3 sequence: CASSFIWGANEKLFF. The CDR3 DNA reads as TGTGCCAGCAGTTTTATTTGGGGGGCCAATGAAAAACTGTTTTTT. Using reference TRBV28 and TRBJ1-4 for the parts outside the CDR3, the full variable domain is DVKVTQSSRYLVKRTGEKVFLECVQDMDHENMFWYRQDPGLGLRLIYFSYDVKMKEKGDIPEGYSVSREKKERFSLILESASTNQTSMYLCASSFIWGANEKLFFGSGTQLSVL.

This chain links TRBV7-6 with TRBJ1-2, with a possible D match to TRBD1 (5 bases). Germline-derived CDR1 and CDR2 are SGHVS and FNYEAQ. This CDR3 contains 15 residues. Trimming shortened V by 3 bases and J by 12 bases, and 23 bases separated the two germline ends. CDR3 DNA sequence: TGTGCCAGCAGCTTCTTCGCGGGACGGCCTCAACAGCACACCTTC. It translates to CASSFFAGRPQQHTF.

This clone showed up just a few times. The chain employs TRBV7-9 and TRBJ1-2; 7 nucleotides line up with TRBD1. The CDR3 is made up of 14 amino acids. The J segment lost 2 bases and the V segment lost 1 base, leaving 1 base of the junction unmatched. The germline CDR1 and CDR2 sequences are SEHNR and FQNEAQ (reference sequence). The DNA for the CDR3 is TGTGCCAGCAGCTTAGGGGACAGCAACTATGGCTACACCTTC. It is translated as CASSLGDSNYGYTF. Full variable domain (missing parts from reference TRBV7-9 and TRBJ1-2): DTGVSQNPRHKITKRGQNVTFRCDPISEHNRLYWYRQTLGQGPEFLTYFQNEAQLEKSRLLSDRFSAERPKGSFSTLEIQRTEQGDSAMYLCASSLGDSNYGYTFGSGTRLTVV.

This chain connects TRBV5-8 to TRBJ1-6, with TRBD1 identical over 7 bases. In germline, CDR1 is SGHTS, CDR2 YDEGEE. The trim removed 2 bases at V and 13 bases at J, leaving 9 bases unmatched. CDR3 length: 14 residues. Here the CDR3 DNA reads TGTGCCAGCAGCTTTAGGGGACAGCTGGCGCCCCTCCACTTT. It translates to CASSFRGQLAPLHF. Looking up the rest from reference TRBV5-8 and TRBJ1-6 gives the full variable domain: EAGVTQSPTHLIKTRGQQATLRCSPISGHTSVYWYQQALGLGLQFLLWYDEGEERNRGNFPPRFSGRQFPNYSSELNVNALELEDSALYLCASSFRGQLAPLHFGNGTRLTVT.

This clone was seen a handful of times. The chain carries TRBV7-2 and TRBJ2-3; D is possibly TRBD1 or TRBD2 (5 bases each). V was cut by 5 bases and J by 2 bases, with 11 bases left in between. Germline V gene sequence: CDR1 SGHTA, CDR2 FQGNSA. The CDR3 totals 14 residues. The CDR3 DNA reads TGTGCCAGCAGCCCCCTAGGGACCACAGATACGCAGTATTTT. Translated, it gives CASSPLGTTDTQYF.

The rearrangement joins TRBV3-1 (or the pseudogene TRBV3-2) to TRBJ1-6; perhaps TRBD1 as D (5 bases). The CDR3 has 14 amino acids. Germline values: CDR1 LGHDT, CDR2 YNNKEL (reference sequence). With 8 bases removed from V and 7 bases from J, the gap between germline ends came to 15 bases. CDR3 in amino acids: CASWHEGINSPLHF. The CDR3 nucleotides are TGTGCCAGCTGGCACGAGGGGATCAATTCACCCCTCCACTTT.

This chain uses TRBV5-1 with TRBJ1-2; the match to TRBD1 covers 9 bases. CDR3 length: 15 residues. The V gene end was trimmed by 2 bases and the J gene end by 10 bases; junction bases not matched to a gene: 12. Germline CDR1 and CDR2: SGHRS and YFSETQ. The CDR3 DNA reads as TGCGCCAGCAGCTTCGCCGGCGGGACAGGGTCGTTCTACACCTTC. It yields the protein CASSFAGGTGSFYTF.

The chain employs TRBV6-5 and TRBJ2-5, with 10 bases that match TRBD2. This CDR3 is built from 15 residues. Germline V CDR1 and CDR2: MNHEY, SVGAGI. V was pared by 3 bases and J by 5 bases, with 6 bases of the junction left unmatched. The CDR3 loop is CASSYERGGLETQYF. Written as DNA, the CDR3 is TGTGCCAGCAGTTATGAGCGGGGGGGCCTGGAGACCCAGTACTTC.

Here the CDR3 DNA reads TGTGCCTGGAGTGCGCAATCGGGGGCAGCTTTCTTT. Its translation is CAWSAQSGAAFF. This rearrangement joins TRBV30 to TRBJ1-1, with a possible D match to TRBD1 (6 bases). Germline CDR1 reads GTSNPN; CDR2 reads SVGIG (reference sequence). The CDR3 totals 12 residues. V lost 1 base and J 10 bases, leaving 13 bases between the germline ends.

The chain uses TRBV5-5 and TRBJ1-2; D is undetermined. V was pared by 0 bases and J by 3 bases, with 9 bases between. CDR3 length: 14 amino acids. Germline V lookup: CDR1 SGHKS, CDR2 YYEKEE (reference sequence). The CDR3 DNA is TGTGCCAGCAGCTTGGACACGTTTGACTATGGCTACACCTTC. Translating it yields CASSLDTFDYGYTF.

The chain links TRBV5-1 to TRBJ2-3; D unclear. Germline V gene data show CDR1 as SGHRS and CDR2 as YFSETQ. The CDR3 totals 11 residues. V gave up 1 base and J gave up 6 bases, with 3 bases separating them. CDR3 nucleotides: TGCGCCAGCAGCTTGATGGATACGCAGTATTTT. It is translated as CASSLMDTQYF.

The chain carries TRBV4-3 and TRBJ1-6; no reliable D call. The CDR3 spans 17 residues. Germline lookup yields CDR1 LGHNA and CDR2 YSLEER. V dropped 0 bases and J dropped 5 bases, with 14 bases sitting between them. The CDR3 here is CASSQDWRVIDNSPLHF. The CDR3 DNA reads TGCGCCAGCAGCCAAGATTGGAGAGTCATCGATAATTCACCCCTCCACTTT.

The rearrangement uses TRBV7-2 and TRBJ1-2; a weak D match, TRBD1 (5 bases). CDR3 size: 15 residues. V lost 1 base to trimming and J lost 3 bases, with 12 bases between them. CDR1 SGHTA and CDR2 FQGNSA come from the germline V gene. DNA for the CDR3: TGTGCCAGCAGCTTAGTTGGGGCAACCCACTATGGCTACACCTTC. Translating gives CASSLVGATHYGYTF.

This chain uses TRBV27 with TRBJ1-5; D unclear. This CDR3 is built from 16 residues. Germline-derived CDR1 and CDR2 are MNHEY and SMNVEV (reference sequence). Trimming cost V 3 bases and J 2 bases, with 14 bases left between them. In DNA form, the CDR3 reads TGTGCCAGCAGTTTCTCAGCAAACGGTCGCAATCAGCCCCAGCATTTT. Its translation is CASSFSANGRNQPQHF.

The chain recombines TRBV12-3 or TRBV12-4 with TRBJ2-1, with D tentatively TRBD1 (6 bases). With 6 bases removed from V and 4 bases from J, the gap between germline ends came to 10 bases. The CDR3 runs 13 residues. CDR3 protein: CASRGDIYNEQFF. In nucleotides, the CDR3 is TGTGCCAGCAGGGGGGACATTTACAATGAGCAGTTCTTC.

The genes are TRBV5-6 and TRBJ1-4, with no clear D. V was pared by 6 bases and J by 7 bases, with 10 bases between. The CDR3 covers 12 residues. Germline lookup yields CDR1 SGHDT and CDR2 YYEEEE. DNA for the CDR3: TGTGCCAGCACCTCCACCGGTGAAAAACTGTTTTTT. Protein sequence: CASTSTGEKLFF.

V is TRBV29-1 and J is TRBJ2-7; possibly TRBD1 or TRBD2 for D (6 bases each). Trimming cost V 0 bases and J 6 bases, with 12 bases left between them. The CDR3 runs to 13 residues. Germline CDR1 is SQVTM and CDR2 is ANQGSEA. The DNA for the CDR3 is TGCAGCGTTGAAGATAAAGGGGGGCGCGAGCAGTACTTC. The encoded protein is CSVEDKGGREQYF.

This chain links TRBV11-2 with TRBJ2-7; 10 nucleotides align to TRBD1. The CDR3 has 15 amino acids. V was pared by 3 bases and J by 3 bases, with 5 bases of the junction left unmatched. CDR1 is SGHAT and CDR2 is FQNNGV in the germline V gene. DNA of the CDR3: TGTGCCAGCAGCTTCGACAGGGGGCTGTTCTACGAGCAGTACTTC. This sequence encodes CASSFDRGLFYEQYF. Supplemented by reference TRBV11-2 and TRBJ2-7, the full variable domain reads EAGVAQSPRYKIIEKRQSVAFWCNPISGHATLYWYQQILGQGPKLLIQFQNNGVVDDSQLPKDRFSAERLKGVDSTLKIQPAKLEDSAVYLCASSFDRGLFYEQYFGPGTRLTVT.

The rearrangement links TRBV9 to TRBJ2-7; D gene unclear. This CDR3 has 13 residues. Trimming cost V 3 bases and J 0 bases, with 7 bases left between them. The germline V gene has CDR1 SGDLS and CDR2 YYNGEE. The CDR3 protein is CASSGASSYEQYF. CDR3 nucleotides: TGTGCCAGCAGCGGGGCTAGCTCCTACGAGCAGTACTTC.

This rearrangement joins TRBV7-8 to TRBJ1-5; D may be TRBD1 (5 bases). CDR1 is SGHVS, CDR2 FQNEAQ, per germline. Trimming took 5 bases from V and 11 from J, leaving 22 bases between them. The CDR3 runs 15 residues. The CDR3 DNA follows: TGTGCCAGCAGCCCGCTCGGGGGGATAGCAAGAGCCCAGCATTTT. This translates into CASSPLGGIARAQHF.